The present T cell receptor (beta chain) was sequenced within a study of vaccination effects on CD4 cells after COVID-19. Study-wide points: Cross-reactivity with common cold coronaviruses was shown by only 1 of 255 vaccine-induced clones in healthy vaccinees.

Clones were sequenced by immunoSEQ multiplex PCR, and TCRdb holds only the in-frame ones, with some missing. The table shows tens of thousands of clones, with roughly 70% occurring only once. There are 13 residues in the CDR3. The junction had 5 bases not matched to a gene; V was cut back by 7 bases and J by 6 bases. Looked up from germline, CDR1 is SGHTA and CDR2 is FQGNSA. This clone was found a few times. The target antigen is unknown. Expansion with viral peptide pools was applied to antigen-specific CD4+ T cells by the ViraFEST assay prior to sequencing. When around nine days of culture had elapsed, CD4+ T cells were isolated. The healthy vaccine recipients, who had no prior SARS-CoV-2 infection, showed negative nucleocapsid antibodies.

The TCR sequence derives from a human donor who received a COVID-19 vaccine. The sample consisted of CD4+ T cells from PBMCs cultured with SARS-CoV-2 spike peptides, taken before COVID-19 vaccination. The V and J genes are TRBV7-2 and TRBJ2-7, with 11 positions matching TRBD1. In nucleotides, the CDR3 is TGTGCCAGCAAGGACAGGGGGCAACTCGAGCAGTACTTC. It translates to CASKDRGQLEQYF.